Each of the 25 T cell receptor beta chains below was sequenced from the same sample in a study of CD8 T cells in Susac syndrome. It was with random hexamers that 0.5 to 1 ug RNA was reverse transcribed. TCRdb re-analysed the immunoSEQ multiplex PCR reads in MiXCR, keeping a single row per CDR3 protein. Of 150,000 to 200,000 distinct CDR3 sequences in the sample, under 95% were seen once. Material: CD4+ T cells from PBMCs. The receptor set was obtained from a human donor in good health.

The sample holds one count of this clonotype. The chain is built from TRBV19 and TRBJ2-6, with D hard to call. The CDR3 sequence is 14 residues long. CDR1 and CDR2 from the germline V gene are LNHDA and SQIVND (reference sequence). Trimming pared 5 bases from V and 3 bases from J, leaving 8 bases between. The CDR3 sequence is CASSFLGGANVLTF. DNA for the CDR3: TGTGCCAGTAGTTTCCTCGGTGGGGCCAACGTCCTGACTTTC.

This clonotype was picked up one time. J is TRBJ1-5 and V is TRBV28; D unclear. Germline values: CDR1 MDHEN, CDR2 SYDVKM. This CDR3 comprises 15 residues. V dropped 3 bases and J dropped 4 bases, with 13 bases sitting between them. The CDR3 loop reads CASSFVGPKNQPQHF. The CDR3 DNA reads TGTGCCAGCAGTTTTGTAGGGCCAAAAAATCAGCCCCAGCATTTT.

This clonotype was found a few times. V usage is TRBV4-3 and J usage is TRBJ1-5; 9 bases map to TRBD1. Trimming took 1 base from V and 6 from J; bases not matched to a gene: 4. The CDR3 is 15 amino acids. The germline V gene encodes CDR1 LGHNA and CDR2 YSLEER. CDR3 coding DNA: TGCGCCAGCAGCCAAGCTACAGGGGGCATTCAGCCCCAGCATTTT. Its translation is CASSQATGGIQPQHF.

The gene calls are TRBV7-2 and TRBJ2-5, with D tentatively TRBD1 or TRBD2 (7 bases each). Trimming took off 3 bases at V and 4 bases at J, with 12 bases between the two ends. The CDR3 has 14 amino acids. In germline, CDR1 is SGHTA, CDR2 FQGNSA. CDR3: CASSFSRGGETQYF. The CDR3 bases are TGTGCCAGCAGCTTCTCCAGGGGGGGAGAGACCCAGTACTTC.

CDR3 protein: CASRTWGNTEAFF. In DNA form, the CDR3 reads TGCGCCAGCCGGACGTGGGGGAACACTGAAGCTTTCTTT. The rearrangement joins TRBV4-3 to TRBJ1-1; D ambiguous. The V and J ends lost 8 bases and 1 base respectively, with 11 bases between them. CDR3 length: 13 amino acids. Germline CDR1 reads LGHNA; CDR2 reads YSLEER.

The chain joins TRBV14 to TRBJ2-3, with D unresolved. Germline V gene sequence: CDR1 SGHDN, CDR2 FVKESK. V was cut by 5 bases and J by 1 base, with 7 bases left in between. The CDR3 length is 13 residues. The CDR3 bases are TGTGCCAGCAGCGTCTTAGGCACAGATACGCAGTATTTT. Amino acids: CASSVLGTDTQYF.

For the CDR3, the DNA is TGTGCCAGCTTGGGACCGGGGCCTGGCTACACCTTC. It yields the protein CASLGPGPGYTF. This chain uses TRBV12-3 or TRBV12-4 with TRBJ1-2, with D maybe TRBD1 (5 bases). The CDR3 consists of 12 residues. Deletions cut 8 bases from V and 7 bases from J, with 14 bases between.

This clonotype was counted a single time. This chain uses TRBV6-2 or TRBV6-3 with TRBJ2-7; D perhaps matches TRBD2 (6 bases). CDR1 is MNHEY and CDR2 is SVGEGT in the germline V gene. Trimming took 6 bases from V and 3 from J, leaving 12 bases between them. The CDR3 consists of 13 residues. This CDR3 is CASRRDGGYEQYV. CDR3 DNA: TGTGCCAGCAGACGGGACGGGGGCTACGAGCAGTACGTC.

The V and J genes are TRBV5-1 and TRBJ2-7, with 13 bases aligning to TRBD2. CDR1 is SGHRS and CDR2 is YFSETQ in the germline V gene. This CDR3 contains 15 residues. J lost 5 bases, V lost 2 bases, and 4 bases had no gene match. The CDR3 DNA reads TGCGCCAGCAGCTTCGGACTAGCGGGGGCGAACGAGCAGTACTTC. Translated: CASSFGLAGANEQYF.

In its sample, this clonotype was seen a few times. The gene calls are TRBV12-3 or TRBV12-4 and TRBJ2-3; 12 nucleotides match TRBD2. The CDR3 consists of 15 residues. The ends lost 6 bases at V and 1 base at J; junction bases unmatched: 2. This CDR3 reads CASRRLAGGTDTQYF. The CDR3 DNA reads as TGTGCCAGCAGGCGACTAGCGGGGGGCACAGATACGCAGTATTTT.

The rearrangement uses TRBV6-5 and TRBJ2-1, with D uncertain. V was clipped by 4 bases and J by 10 bases, with 17 bases between them. This CDR3 has 14 amino acids. Per germline, CDR1 MNHEY and CDR2 SVGAGI. This CDR3 reads CASSSGSRPQEQFF. DNA of the CDR3: TGTGCCAGCAGTTCAGGCAGCCGTCCGCAGGAGCAGTTCTTC.

This chain connects TRBV5-5 to TRBJ2-5, with 8 bases aligning to TRBD1. CDR1 SGHKS and CDR2 YYEKEE come from the germline V gene (reference sequence). The V and J ends lost 4 bases and 1 base, in that order; junction bases with no gene match: 9. The CDR3 is 16 residues long. CDR3 sequence reads: CASSGGGTGVQETQYF. As DNA, the CDR3 is TGTGCCAGCAGCGGAGGAGGGACAGGAGTCCAAGAGACCCAGTACTTC.

In its sample, this clonotype was seen a few times. The rearrangement uses TRBV29-1 and TRBJ2-3; 14 bases line up with TRBD2. Looked up from germline, CDR1 is SQVTM and CDR2 is ANQGSEA. With 2 bases clipped from V and 0 bases from J, the junction kept 7 bases outside the gene matches. The length of the CDR3 is 18 residues. CDR3: CSVERTSGGTLSTDTQYF. The CDR3 DNA reads TGCAGCGTTGAAAGGACTAGCGGGGGGACCCTTAGCACAGATACGCAGTATTTT.

This clonotype was found once. CDR3 in DNA: TGTGCCAGCAGCCCATTTGAAGAGGGCTATGGCTACACCTTC. Its translation is CASSPFEEGYGYTF. The chain uses TRBV16 and TRBJ1-2, with unresolved D. CDR3 length equals 14 residues. Between the trimmed V and J ends, which lost 4 bases and 4 bases, there was a span of 13 bases. The germline V gene has CDR1 KGHSY and CDR2 FQNENV.

This clonotype was counted only a few times. CDR3: CASSGFQGNEQYF. In DNA form, the CDR3 reads TGTGCCAGCAGCGGCTTCCAGGGAAACGAGCAGTACTTC. The rearrangement links TRBV7-9 to TRBJ2-7, with D possibly being TRBD1 (5 bases). The ends were cut back, 5 bases at V and 5 bases at J, with 13 bases in the middle. CDR3 length: 13 residues. Germline V CDR1 and CDR2: SEHNR, FQNEAQ (reference sequence).

This clonotype has only one observation. The chain couples TRBV20-1 to TRBJ1-1, with unresolved D. Trimming cost V 6 bases and J 6 bases, with 14 bases left between them. The germline CDR1 and CDR2 sequences are DFQATT and SNEGSKA (reference sequence). The CDR3 is 12 residues long. The CDR3 region is CSAKTVLAEAFF. The DNA of the CDR3 is TGCAGTGCCAAAACCGTCCTCGCTGAAGCTTTCTTT.

This clonotype came up once. The genes are TRBV6-4 and TRBJ2-1, with a weak D call TRBD2 (5 bases). Trimming pared 0 bases from V and 0 bases from J, leaving 15 bases between. Germline CDR1 MRHNA, CDR2 SNTAGT. The CDR3 consists of 18 residues. CDR3 region: CASSDSMLGGSSYNEQFF. The CDR3 DNA reads as TGTGCCAGCAGTGACTCCATGTTAGGTGGGAGCTCCTACAATGAGCAGTTCTTC.

J is TRBJ2-5 and V is TRBV7-9; D is possibly TRBD2 (6 bases). The V end was cut by 3 bases, the J end by 4 bases, with 12 bases between. The CDR3 totals 14 residues. Germline CDR1 is SEHNR and CDR2 is FQNEAQ (reference sequence). CDR3 bases: TGTGCCAGCAGCTTGGGCGGGGATTCAGAGACCCAGTACTTC. This codes for CASSLGGDSETQYF.

The chain couples TRBV30 to TRBJ1-1; the D is unclear. Trimming removed 2 bases from V and 8 bases from J, with 9 bases in between. Germline loops: CDR1 GTSNPN, CDR2 SVGIG (reference sequence). The CDR3 sequence is 11 residues long. CDR3 protein: CAWSRVAEAFF. In nucleotides, the CDR3 is TGTGCCTGGAGTCGGGTAGCGGAAGCTTTCTTT.

This sequence joins TRBV2 and TRBJ1-4, with D uncertain. The germline V gene encodes CDR1 SNHLY and CDR2 FYNNEI. V was clipped by 4 bases and J by 5 bases, with 14 bases between them. This CDR3 contains 15 residues. CDR3 loop: CASSAERRKNEKLFF. CDR3 DNA sequence: TGTGCCAGCAGTGCCGAACGTAGGAAAAATGAAAAACTGTTTTTT.

This chain uses TRBV20-1 with TRBJ2-7; maybe TRBD1 (5 bases). Trimming stripped 3 bases from V and 4 bases from J, with 13 bases between. The CDR3 spans 13 residues. In germline, CDR1 is DFQATT, CDR2 SNEGSKA (reference sequence). This chain's CDR3 is CSASGQGIYEQYF. CDR3 DNA sequence: TGCAGTGCTAGTGGGCAGGGAATATACGAGCAGTACTTC.

The V gene is TRBV29-1, the J gene TRBJ1-1; 9 nucleotides agree with TRBD1. This CDR3 has 15 residues. Germline V lookup: CDR1 SQVTM, CDR2 ANQGSEA. V dropped 7 bases and J dropped 4; count of bases not matched to a gene: 13. CDR3 region: CSAPGQGASGTEAFF. As DNA, the CDR3 is TGCAGCGCCCCGGGACAGGGAGCTTCGGGCACTGAAGCTTTCTTT.

The chain combines TRBV4-1 with TRBJ1-1; possibly TRBD1 for D (5 bases). V lost 0 bases and J lost 2, with 22 bases in between. The CDR3 extends over 19 amino acids. Germline CDR1 is MGHRA and CDR2 is YSYEKL. The CDR3: CASSQDPGVRVDRNTEAFF. CDR3 sequence (DNA): TGCGCCAGCAGCCAAGATCCGGGGGTCCGGGTGGACCGAAACACTGAAGCTTTCTTT.

This rearrangement joins TRBV7-9 to TRBJ1-1; no clear D gene. The CDR3 consists of 13 residues. Trimming pared 2 bases from V and 4 bases from J, leaving 8 bases between. Looked up from germline, CDR1 is SEHNR and CDR2 is FQNEAQ (reference sequence). As DNA, the CDR3 is TGTGCCAGCAGCTTAACAGTCGGCACTGAAGCTTTCTTT. Translating it yields CASSLTVGTEAFF. Supplemented by reference TRBV7-9 and TRBJ1-1, the full variable domain reads DTGVSQNPRHKITKRGQNVTFRCDPISEHNRLYWYRQTLGQGPEFLTYFQNEAQLEKSRLLSDRFSAERPKGSFSTLEIQRTEQGDSAMYLCASSLTVGTEAFFGQGTRLTVV.

This chain connects TRBV7-2 to TRBJ1-1; D is perhaps TRBD1 (6 bases). Trimming stripped 4 bases from V and 8 bases from J, with 14 bases between. This CDR3 spans 13 amino acids. Germline V lookup: CDR1 SGHTA, CDR2 FQGNSA. CDR3 sequence reads: CASSSQVGGEAFF. CDR3 in DNA: TGTGCCAGCAGCTCCCAGGTGGGGGGCGAAGCTTTCTTT.